This T cell receptor beta chain stems from a study of T cell responses to AZD1222 COVID-19 vaccine (dated by TCRdb to the early 2020s). Notes on the research overall: AZD1222 recipients given second doses at about 4 weeks or at about 12 weeks were pooled, since spike-specific TCR depth and breadth were not found to differ between the two schedules. Trial participants were enrolled by age into subgroups of 18-55, 56-69 and 70-plus years, and around 150, 28 and 57 TCR-sequenced participants, respectively, were included in these subgroups. TCR sequencing was performed for approximately 240 trial participants, of whom roughly 200 were given two doses of AZD1222 and approximately 25 were given two doses of MenACWY control vaccine. Study-level results and caveats: Reportedly, close to half of the unique spike-specific TCRs recognized epitopes lying outside the regions that are mutated in the B.1.351 and B.1.1.7 variants. Conclusions about previously exposed vaccinees were limited because only six AZD1222 recipients were SARS-CoV-2 seropositive at baseline. After two AZD1222 doses, both the breadth and the depth of spike-specific TCRs were significantly higher than at day 0 and than in MenACWY recipients. Participants were mostly white British, with more females than males. The authors suggested clonal diversity may have been underestimated. The 56-69-year group was small, and its depth increase did not reach significance, likely because of low power. The whole spike protein was spanned by vaccine-associated CD4 TCRs, and dominant responses were seen in regions 160-218 and 743-854. Because no samples from the day 14 peak response were available, repertoires could be characterized only after the peak T cell response.

Taken from cysteine to phenylalanine, the CDR3 has 13 residues. Just the 39-base CDR3 DNA is kept, in frame starting at base 1. The germline V gene specifies MRHNA as CDR1 and SNTAGT as CDR2. The junction shows trimming of 8 bases on V and 9 bases on J, and the gene matches do not reach 6 bases of it. The CDR3 regions of human TCRbeta chains were subjected to immunosequencing. Concerning the study's data processing: TCRs in the repertoires were compared against a reference library of SARS-CoV-2-specific TCRs that had been generated with the MIRA antigen-specificity platform. Breadth meant the fraction of unique TCRs that were SARS-CoV-2-associated, whereas depth meant the fraction of total T cells that were SARS-CoV-2-associated. Each spike-specific TCR was assigned to its reactive spike region and to a CD4 or CD8 class using the MIRA data. Log10-transformed breadth and depth values were compared by one-way ANOVA with Sidak's multiple comparisons tests. TCRdb provides this immuneACCESS table in a form limited to in-frame rearrangements. Some clones are lacking; in checked studies, under half of them reflect an unresolved V gene, and why the rest are absent is not known. That table gives V, J and clone size, and the DNA gave D and trimming. This sample has 100,000 or so clones in its table, and approximately 91% of those were observed once. The ten largest clonotypes hold roughly 15% of the sample.

This clone appeared a single time. This clone's antigen is unknown. No clone much larger than this one lies a single base away; base qualities are absent. Sample time point, as interpreted from the label and publication: baseline before first vaccination. The vaccinee samples were drawn from two UK trials, COV001 and COV002, one of which was a single-blind randomized controlled phase 2/3 trial testing AZD1222 (ChAdOx1 nCoV-19) in healthy adults. Trial participant PBMC samples were collected at day 0 and day 28 after the second dose for TCRbeta chain sequencing. The source of this sequence is an adult in good health. The sample was peripheral blood, taken on day 0 of AZD1222 vaccination. The V gene is TRBV6-4 and the J gene is TRBJ1-6, with 8 central nucleotides matching TRBD1. The DNA sequence follows: TGTGCCAGCGCCGGACAGGGAGGTTCACCCCTCCACTTT. Its protein reads: CASAGQGGSPLHF.